One and the same sample provided the 24 T cell receptor beta chains below, sequenced in a study of vaccination and CD4 T cells after COVID-19. These TCRs are of unknown antigen specificity. Treatment denoted: roughly nine-day PBMC culture with coronavirus spike peptide pools or control peptides (ViraFEST assay). An Oncomine TCR Beta short-read assay was used to sequence the DNA from cultured CD4+ T cells. Using its own MiXCR run on the PCR reads, TCRdb lists one record per CDR3 protein. The sample comprises about 18,000 distinct CDR3 sequences, approximately 50% of which are singletons, and over 15% rests with the top ten. The sequenced sample was CD4+ T cells from blood, cultured in vitro, obtained before SARS-CoV-2 vaccination. The receptors were sampled from a human donor who received a COVID-19 vaccine.

The chain has TRBV12-3 or TRBV12-4 and TRBJ2-3; D is possibly TRBD1 (6 bases). The length of the CDR3 is 15 residues. V lost 6 bases, J lost 4 bases, and 17 bases lay in between. The DNA for the CDR3 is TGTGCCAGCAGGCCGACAGGCCCGGGCGCAGATACGCAGTATTTT. This translates into CASRPTGPGADTQYF.

The V gene is TRBV29-1, the J gene TRBJ2-7; TRBD1 matches at 7 bases. This CDR3 comprises 13 residues. The germline V gene encodes CDR1 SQVTM and CDR2 ANQGSEA. V was clipped by 5 bases and J by 7 bases; unmatched bases: 11. The CDR3 spells CSVSQGRDMEQYF. For the CDR3, the DNA is TGCAGCGTTTCACAGGGGCGAGATATGGAGCAGTACTTC.

The rearrangement uses TRBV7-3 and TRBJ2-7; TRBD1 aligns across 7 bases. This CDR3 spans 14 amino acids. V gave up 5 bases and J gave up 6 bases; unmatched junction bases: 10. CDR1 is SGHTA and CDR2 is FQGTGA in the germline V gene. The CDR3 reads CASSVDRASSEQYF. The CDR3 DNA reads as TGTGCCAGCAGCGTCGACAGGGCATCGAGCGAGCAGTACTTC.

The count of this clonotype is one. The chain links TRBV5-1 to TRBJ2-5, with 10 positions matching TRBD2. The CDR3 totals 16 residues. The V gene's germline CDR1 is SGHRS and CDR2 YFSETQ. J gave up 1 base and V 0 bases, and 3 bases lay outside the gene matches. CDR3 sequence reads: CASSLGLAGSQETQYF. The CDR3 DNA reads as TGCGCCAGCAGCTTGGGACTAGCGGGTTCCCAAGAGACCCAGTACTTC.

The V and J genes are TRBV5-1 and TRBJ2-3, with 9 bases identical to TRBD1. Looked up from germline, CDR1 is SGHRS and CDR2 is YFSETQ. This CDR3 spans 15 amino acids. The V gene end was trimmed by 0 bases and the J gene end by 5 bases; junction bases not matched to a gene: 4. CDR3 bases: TGCGCCAGCAGCTTGGGGGACAGGGAGGGAGATACGCAGTATTTT. This sequence encodes CASSLGDREGDTQYF.

This clonotype showed up just a few times. The rearrangement uses TRBV15 and TRBJ2-1; TRBD1 matches 11 bases. V was pared by 4 bases and J by 2 bases, with 4 bases of the junction left unmatched. Germline V lookup: CDR1 LNHNV, CDR2 YYDKDF (reference sequence). The CDR3 runs 16 residues. The CDR3 nucleotides are TGTGCCACCAGCAAAGAGGGACAGGGGGCCTACAATGAGCAGTTCTTC. Residues: CATSKEGQGAYNEQFF.

The gene calls are TRBV5-1 and TRBJ1-6, with D possibly being TRBD1 (6 bases). The CDR3 totals 15 residues. Trimming took off 2 bases at V and 5 bases at J, with 11 bases between the two ends. CDR1 is SGHRS, CDR2 YFSETQ, per germline. The CDR3 coding sequence is TGCGCCAGCAGCTTTAGGGGGTCTGATAATTCACCCCTCCACTTT. Protein: CASSFRGSDNSPLHF.

The chain joins TRBV15 to TRBJ1-1; no clear D. V shed 0 bases and J shed 6 bases, with 8 bases lying between them. The CDR3 covers 13 residues. From germline, CDR1 is LNHNV and CDR2 YYDKDF (reference sequence). CDR3 coding DNA: TGTGCCACCAGCAGAGAGGCGCTCGCTGAAGCTTTCTTT. Its protein is CATSREALAEAFF.

V gene TRBV12-3 or TRBV12-4 combines with J gene TRBJ2-6, with D perhaps TRBD1 (5 bases). V lost 7 bases and J 0 bases, leaving 13 bases between the germline ends. This CDR3 region has 16 residues. CDR3 coding DNA: TGTGCCAGCATCGACGACAGCGCCTCTGGGGCCAACGTCCTGACTTTC. It codes for CASIDDSASGANVLTF.

This clonotype was counted only a few times. The chain joins TRBV30 to TRBJ1-2; perhaps TRBD1 as D (6 bases). Germline V lookup: CDR1 GTSNPN, CDR2 SVGIG (reference sequence). This CDR3 contains 14 residues. V was pared by 5 bases and J by 6 bases, with 19 bases between. The DNA of the CDR3 is TGTGCCTGGGGCCCGGGGGCAAGAGGGGATGGCTACACCTTC. It translates to CAWGPGARGDGYTF. Together with reference TRBV30 and TRBJ1-2, the CDR3 gives the full variable domain: SQTIHQWPATLVQPVGSPLSLECTVEGTSNPNLYWYRQAAGRGLQLLFYSVGIGQISSEVPQNLSASRPQDRQFILSSKKLLLSDSGFYLCAWGPGARGDGYTFGSGTRLTVV.

This clonotype turned up a few times. This chain connects TRBV25-1 to TRBJ1-1, with D possibly matching TRBD1 (6 bases). The V gene lost 4 bases and the J gene lost 0 bases, with 12 bases spanning the gap. Per the germline V gene, CDR1 is MGHDK and CDR2 is SYGVNS. CDR3 length equals 15 residues. The CDR3 loop reads CASSGRQVMNTEAFF. The CDR3 DNA reads as TGTGCCAGCAGTGGCAGACAGGTCATGAACACTGAAGCTTTCTTT.

The J gene is TRBJ2-7, the V gene TRBV20-1; TRBD2 matches at 7 bases. Germline assignment: CDR1 DFQATT and CDR2 SNEGSKA (reference sequence). The J segment lost 3 bases and the V segment lost 1 base, leaving 6 bases of the junction unmatched. The CDR3 runs to 14 residues. The CDR3 sequence is CSARGVGLVYEQYF. CDR3 coding DNA: TGCAGTGCTAGAGGGGTCGGACTAGTCTACGAGCAGTACTTC.

V gene TRBV5-1 combines with J gene TRBJ2-5; maybe TRBD1 (6 bases). V lost 0 bases, J lost 5 bases, and 14 bases lay in between. The germline CDR1 and CDR2 sequences are SGHRS and YFSETQ. This CDR3 contains 15 residues. The CDR3 sequence is CASSLGGLGGETQYF. CDR3 nucleotide sequence: TGCGCCAGCAGCTTGGGGGGGCTTGGGGGCGAGACCCAGTACTTC.

J is TRBJ2-5 and V is TRBV3-1; 7 positions agree with TRBD1. V lost 3 bases to trimming and J lost 1 base; unmatched junction nucleotides: 2. The V gene's germline CDR1 is LGHDT and CDR2 YNNKEL (reference sequence). CDR3 size: 14 residues. The DNA of the CDR3 is TGTGCCAGCAGCCAGACAGGGCCCCAAGAGACCCAGTACTTC. Protein product: CASSQTGPQETQYF.

This clonotype came up a few times. The chain uses TRBV5-5 and TRBJ2-3; D is unresolved. The germline V gene encodes CDR1 SGHKS and CDR2 YYEKEE (reference sequence). The CDR3 covers 16 residues. Trimming pared 0 bases from V and 6 bases from J, leaving 17 bases between. The CDR3 nucleotides read TGTGCCAGCAGCTTGGTCCCAACGCTCACATTCGATACGCAGTATTTT. This gives the protein CASSLVPTLTFDTQYF.

This clonotype has more than one count but fewer than ten. CDR3 bases: TGTGCCAGCAGCCAATTCAGGACGGAGAACACTGAAGCTTTCTTT. Amino acids: CASSQFRTENTEAFF. The J gene is TRBJ1-1, the V gene TRBV6-1; D uncertain. The V gene's germline CDR1 is MNHNS and CDR2 SASEGT. Trimming stripped 6 bases from V and 1 base from J, with 15 bases between. This CDR3 spans 15 amino acids.

J is TRBJ1-2 and V is TRBV29-1; 10 positions match TRBD1. Trimming removed 2 bases from V and 7 bases from J; junction bases left unmatched: 4. Germline assignment: CDR1 SQVTM and CDR2 ANQGSEA. The CDR3 is 13 amino acids. The CDR3 coding sequence is TGCAGCGTTGAATACGGGACAGGGGCTGGCTACACCTTC. Protein sequence: CSVEYGTGAGYTF. The full variable domain, completed using reference TRBV29-1 and TRBJ1-2, is SAVISQKPSRDICQRGTSLTIQCQVDSQVTMMFWYRQQPGQSLTLIATANQGSEATYESGFVIDKFPISRPNLTFSTLTVSNMSPEDSSIYLCSVEYGTGAGYTFGSGTRLTVV.

The V call is TRBV29-1, the J call TRBJ1-1, with D perhaps TRBD1 (6 bases). Germline-derived CDR1 and CDR2 are SQVTM and ANQGSEA. Trimming pared 3 bases from V and 5 bases from J, leaving 16 bases between. The length of the CDR3 is 14 residues. The CDR3, as DNA: TGCAGCGTTGAGAGCAGGGGAAGTAGGACTGAAGCTTTCTTT. Translation gives CSVESRGSRTEAFF.

This clonotype was picked up a small number of times. The chain carries TRBV12-3 or TRBV12-4 and TRBJ1-5, with D perhaps TRBD1 (6 bases). The V end was cut by 7 bases, the J end by 0 bases, with 19 bases between. CDR3 length equals 17 residues. The CDR3 loop reads CASTFKLQGSSNQPQHF. In DNA, the CDR3 is TGTGCCAGCACCTTTAAACTGCAGGGGAGTAGCAATCAGCCCCAGCATTTT.

The CDR3 here is CSAPLGGGTDTQYF. Here the CDR3 DNA reads TGCAGTGCCCCCCTAGGGGGAGGCACAGATACGCAGTATTTT. This sequence joins TRBV20-1 and TRBJ2-3; D perhaps matches TRBD1 (6 bases). CDR1 DFQATT and CDR2 SNEGSKA come from the germline V gene (reference sequence). Trimming pared 6 bases from V and 1 base from J, leaving 14 bases between. This CDR3 spans 14 amino acids.

This clonotype was counted only a few times. This chain joins TRBV7-8 and TRBJ2-3, with 13 bases aligning to TRBD2. The CDR3 covers 14 residues. The V gene end was trimmed by 10 bases and the J gene end by 5 bases; junction bases not matched to a gene: 6. Germline loops: CDR1 SGHVS, CDR2 FQNEAQ. DNA for the CDR3: TGTGCCACCCAAGGGACTAGCGGGGAAGATACGCAGTATTTT. It translates to CATQGTSGEDTQYF.

This chain joins TRBV25-1 and TRBJ2-3; D might be TRBD2 (5 bases). Trimming removed 0 bases from V and 4 bases from J, with 11 bases in between. CDR1 is MGHDK, CDR2 SYGVNS, per germline. CDR3 size: 15 residues. The CDR3 is CASSEYLGGADTQYF. The CDR3 DNA reads TGTGCCAGCAGTGAATATCTCGGAGGTGCAGATACGCAGTATTTT.

The chain carries TRBV19 and TRBJ2-3; D is undetermined. CDR1 LNHDA and CDR2 SQIVND come from the germline V gene (reference sequence). This CDR3 has 16 amino acids. V dropped 5 bases and J dropped 0 bases, with 15 bases sitting between them. The CDR3 is CASSEVFGRSTDTQYF. The CDR3 nucleotides read TGTGCCAGTAGTGAGGTCTTCGGCCGGAGCACAGATACGCAGTATTTT.

This clonotype was observed a handful of times. This chain connects TRBV19 to TRBJ1-2; no clear D. Germline-derived CDR1 and CDR2 are LNHDA and SQIVND (reference sequence). The V end was cut by 3 bases, the J end by 0 bases, with 5 bases between. This CDR3 has 13 amino acids. The CDR3 coding sequence is TGTGCCAGTAGTATGAGGGCTAACTATGGCTACACCTTC. Its protein is CASSMRANYGYTF.